Below, 17 T cell receptor beta chains from the same sample are listed, as sequenced in a study of CD8+ T cells in alopecia areata. Sequencing relied on a cDNA template that was reverse transcribed from extracted RNA. Repertoires were generated with immunoSEQ multiplex PCR, while TCRdb's copy carries only in-frame clones and drops some. The data hold 150,000 to 200,000 clones, with around three fifths observed a single time. Treatment meaning: oral pan-JAK inhibitor, 5-10 mg twice daily. Source: CD4+ T cells sorted from blood, taken around week 49, from a patient treated with tofacitinib. The receptors stem from a human donor with alopecia areata.

This clone was detected a few times. The rearrangement uses TRBV27 and TRBJ2-7; D is possibly TRBD2 (5 bases). The CDR3 has 15 amino acids. Germline lookup yields CDR1 MNHEY and CDR2 SMNVEV (reference sequence). V lost 2 bases to trimming and J lost 4 bases, with 15 bases between them. DNA for the CDR3: TGTGCCAGCAGTTTAGGCGGTCGGGGTAGGTACGAGCAGTACTTC. It encodes CASSLGGRGRYEQYF.

The rearrangement uses TRBV27 and TRBJ1-5; weak D call: TRBD1 (5 bases). The CDR3 totals 15 residues. V lost 2 bases, J lost 1 base, and 9 bases lay in between. Germline V gives CDR1 MNHEY, CDR2 SMNVEV (reference sequence). This CDR3 is CASSLVGASNQPQHF. The CDR3, as DNA: TGTGCCAGCAGTTTAGTAGGGGCCAGCAATCAGCCCCAGCATTTT.

The rearrangement uses TRBV7-2 and TRBJ2-7; tentative D call: TRBD1 (5 bases). V lost 5 bases, J lost 5 bases, and 13 bases lay in between. CDR1 is SGHTA and CDR2 is FQGNSA in the germline V gene. This CDR3 is built from 13 residues. CDR3 DNA: TGTGCCAGCAGCATCAGGGTCCCCCACGAGCAGTACTTC. Amino acids: CASSIRVPHEQYF.

The gene calls are TRBV4-1 and TRBJ1-2; D is unclear. With 0 bases removed from V and 2 bases from J, the gap between germline ends came to 7 bases. Germline loops: CDR1 MGHRA, CDR2 YSYEKL. The CDR3 is 14 amino acids. This chain's CDR3 is CASSQDGRNYGYTF. The CDR3 DNA sequence: TGCGCCAGCAGCCAAGATGGTCGCAACTATGGCTACACCTTC.

The chain couples TRBV6-1 to TRBJ2-7; possibly TRBD1 for D (6 bases). The germline gives CDR1 MNHNS, CDR2 SASEGT. Trimming cost V 6 bases and J 4 bases, with 13 bases left between them. This CDR3 has 13 residues. The CDR3 coding sequence is TGTGCCAGCAGGGGACAATTGGGGTACGAGCAGTACTTC. Protein product: CASRGQLGYEQYF.

This clone was seen a few times. This chain joins TRBV30 and TRBJ1-6; no definite D call. CDR1 is GTSNPN, CDR2 SVGIG, per germline (reference sequence). This CDR3 has 13 residues. The ends were cut back, 0 bases at V and 8 bases at J, with 8 bases in the middle. As DNA, the CDR3 is TGTGCCTGGAGTGTACAATGGGATTCACCCCTCCACTTT. Its translation is CAWSVQWDSPLHF.

The chain employs TRBV29-1 and TRBJ1-2, with 7 bases lining up with TRBD1. The CDR3 is made up of 13 amino acids. The V gene end was trimmed by 4 bases and the J gene end by 8 bases; junction bases not matched to a gene: 10. Germline CDR1 and CDR2: SQVTM and ANQGSEA. The CDR3 protein is CSVAKQGDGGYTF. Written as DNA, the CDR3 is TGCAGCGTTGCTAAGCAGGGGGATGGAGGCTACACCTTC.

The V call is TRBV27, the J call TRBJ1-2, with 8 bases matching TRBD1. The CDR3 has 13 amino acids. Looked up from germline, CDR1 is MNHEY and CDR2 is SMNVEV (reference sequence). The V segment lost 7 bases and the J segment 4 bases; nucleotides outside the gene matches: 5. CDR3 coding DNA: TGTGCCAGCAAGGGGGACAGGCCCTATGGCTACACCTTC. Protein sequence: CASKGDRPYGYTF.

This clone was seen a few times. At the DNA level, this CDR3 is encoded by other sequences in the same sample as well. The J gene is TRBJ1-2, the V gene TRBV29-1; no definite D call. Germline values: CDR1 SQVTM, CDR2 ANQGSEA. CDR3 length: 11 residues. Trimming shortened V by 2 bases and J by 6 bases, and 7 bases separated the two germline ends. CDR3 nucleotides: TGCAGCGTTGAACAAGGGAATGGCTACACCTTC. It is translated as CSVEQGNGYTF.

V usage is TRBV25-1 and J usage is TRBJ1-1; D perhaps matches TRBD1 (6 bases). The V and J ends lost 4 bases and 6 bases respectively, with 12 bases between them. Germline loops: CDR1 MGHDK, CDR2 SYGVNS. The CDR3 loop spans 13 amino acids. The CDR3: CASSGQVNAEAFF. For the CDR3, the DNA is TGTGCCAGCAGTGGACAGGTAAATGCTGAAGCTTTCTTT.

In nucleotides, the CDR3 is TGTGCCAGCAGCGTAGGAGCCGCCCGCACAGATACGCAGTATTTT. Residues: CASSVGAARTDTQYF. The chain recombines TRBV9 with TRBJ2-3; D is uncertain. Germline assignment: CDR1 SGDLS and CDR2 YYNGEE. The V and J ends lost 0 bases and 1 base respectively, with 9 bases between them. The CDR3 extends over 15 amino acids.

In this sample, this clone turned up once. The rearrangement joins TRBV15 to TRBJ2-5; possible D gene TRBD2, 6 bases. The CDR3 spans 15 residues. Trimming removed 1 base at V and 4 bases at J, with 13 bases between. CDR1 and CDR2 from the germline V gene are LNHNV and YYDKDF (reference sequence). CDR3 amino acids: CATSRGPTGGETQYF. The CDR3 DNA sequence: TGTGCCACCAGCAGAGGGCCTACCGGGGGAGAGACCCAGTACTTC.

The CDR3 loop reads CAWSVLGEGEQFF. The CDR3 bases are TGTGCCTGGAGTGTACTTGGGGAAGGGGAGCAGTTCTTC. The chain employs TRBV30 and TRBJ2-1; D is unclear. Per germline, CDR1 GTSNPN and CDR2 SVGIG (reference sequence). V was trimmed by 0 bases and J by 10 bases, leaving 13 bases between them. This CDR3 region has 13 residues.

The rearrangement joins TRBV23-1 to TRBJ2-7; no reliable D call. TRBV23-1 is marked as an open reading frame, function uncertain. The V and J ends lost 0 bases and 7 bases respectively, with 7 bases between them. The CDR3 is 12 amino acids. This CDR3 is CASSQSGGEQYF. The DNA of the CDR3 is TGCGCCAGCAGTCAATCAGGCGGAGAGCAGTACTTC.

This chain uses TRBV29-1 with TRBJ1-1; a weak D match, TRBD1 (5 bases). Germline-derived CDR1 and CDR2 are SQVTM and ANQGSEA. The CDR3 extends over 12 amino acids. Trimming pared 6 bases from V and 5 bases from J, leaving 13 bases between. The CDR3 region is CSVVAGGTEAFF. The CDR3 region has the DNA TGCAGCGTGGTCGCGGGGGGAACTGAAGCTTTCTTT.

This chain joins TRBV18 and TRBJ2-2; D gene uncertain. Trimming shortened V by 2 bases and J by 5 bases, and 3 bases separated the two germline ends. Germline CDR1 KGHSH, CDR2 LQKENI. The CDR3 totals 12 residues. CDR3 in amino acids: CASSPGTGELFF. The CDR3 DNA reads TGTGCCAGCTCACCAGGGACCGGGGAGCTGTTTTTT.

The rearrangement links TRBV25-1 to TRBJ1-2; D gene ambiguous. Deletions cut 4 bases from V and 1 base from J, with 4 bases between. Germline-derived CDR1 and CDR2 are MGHDK and SYGVNS. The CDR3 runs 12 residues. The CDR3 nucleotides are TGTGCCAGCAGTGGAAATAACTATGGCTACACCTTC. Its protein product is CASSGNNYGYTF.